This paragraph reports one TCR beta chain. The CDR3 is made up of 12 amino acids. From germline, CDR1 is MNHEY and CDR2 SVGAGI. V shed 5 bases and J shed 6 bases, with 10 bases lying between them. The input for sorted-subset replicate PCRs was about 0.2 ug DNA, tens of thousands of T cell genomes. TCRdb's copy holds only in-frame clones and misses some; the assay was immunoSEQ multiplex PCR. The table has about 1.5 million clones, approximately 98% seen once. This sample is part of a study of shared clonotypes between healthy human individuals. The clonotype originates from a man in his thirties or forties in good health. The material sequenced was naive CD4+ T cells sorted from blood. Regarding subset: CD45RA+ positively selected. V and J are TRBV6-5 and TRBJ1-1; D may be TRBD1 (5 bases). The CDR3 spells CASSAGTAEAFF. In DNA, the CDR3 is TGTGCCAGCAGTGCCGGGACGGCTGAAGCTTTCTTT.